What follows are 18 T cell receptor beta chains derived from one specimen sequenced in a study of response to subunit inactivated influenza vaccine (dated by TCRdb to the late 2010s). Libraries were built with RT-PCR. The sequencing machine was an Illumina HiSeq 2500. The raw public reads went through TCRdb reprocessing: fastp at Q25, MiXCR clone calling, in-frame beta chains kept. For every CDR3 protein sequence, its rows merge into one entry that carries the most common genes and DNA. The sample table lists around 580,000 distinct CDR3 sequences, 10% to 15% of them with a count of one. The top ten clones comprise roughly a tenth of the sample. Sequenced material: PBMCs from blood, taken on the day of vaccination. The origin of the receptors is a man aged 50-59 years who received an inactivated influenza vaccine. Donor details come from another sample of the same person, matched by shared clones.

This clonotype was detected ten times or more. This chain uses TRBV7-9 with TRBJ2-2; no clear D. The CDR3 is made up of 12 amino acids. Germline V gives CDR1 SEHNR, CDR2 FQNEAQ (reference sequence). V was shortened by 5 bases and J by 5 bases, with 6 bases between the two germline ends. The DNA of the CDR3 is TGTGCCAGCAGCCGGATTACCGGGGAGCTGTTTTTT. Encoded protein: CASSRITGELFF.

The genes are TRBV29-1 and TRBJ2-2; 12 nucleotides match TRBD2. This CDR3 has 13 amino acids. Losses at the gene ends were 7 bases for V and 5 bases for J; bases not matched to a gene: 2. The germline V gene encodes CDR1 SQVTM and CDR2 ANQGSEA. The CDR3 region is CSAGTSGTGELFF. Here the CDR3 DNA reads TGCAGCGCTGGGACTAGCGGGACCGGGGAGCTGTTTTTT.

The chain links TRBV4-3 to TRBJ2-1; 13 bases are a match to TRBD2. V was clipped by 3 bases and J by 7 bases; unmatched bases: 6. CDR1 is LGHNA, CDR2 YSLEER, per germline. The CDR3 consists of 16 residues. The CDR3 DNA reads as TGCGCCAGCAGCCAGAAACTAGCGGGAGGGCCAAATGAGCAGTTCTTC. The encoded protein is CASSQKLAGGPNEQFF.

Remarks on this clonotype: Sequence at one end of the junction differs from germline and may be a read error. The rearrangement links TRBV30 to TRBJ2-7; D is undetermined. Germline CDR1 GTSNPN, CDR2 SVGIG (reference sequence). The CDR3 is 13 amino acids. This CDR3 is CAWSGDGLYGQYF. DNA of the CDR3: TGTGCCTGGAGTGGTGACGGGTTGTACGGGCAGTACTTC.

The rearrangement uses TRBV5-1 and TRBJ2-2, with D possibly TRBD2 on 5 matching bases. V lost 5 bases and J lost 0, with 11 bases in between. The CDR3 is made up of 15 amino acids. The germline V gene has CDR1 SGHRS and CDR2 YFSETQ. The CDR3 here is CASRTPGTNTGELFF. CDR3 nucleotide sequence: TGCGCCAGCAGGACCCCCGGGACGAACACCGGGGAGCTGTTTTTT. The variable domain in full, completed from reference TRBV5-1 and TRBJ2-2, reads KAGVTQTPRYLIKTRGQQVTLSCSPISGHRSVSWYQQTPGQGLQFLFEYFSETQRNKGNFPGRFSGRQFSNSRSEMNVSTLELGDSALYLCASRTPGTNTGELFFGEGSRLTVL.

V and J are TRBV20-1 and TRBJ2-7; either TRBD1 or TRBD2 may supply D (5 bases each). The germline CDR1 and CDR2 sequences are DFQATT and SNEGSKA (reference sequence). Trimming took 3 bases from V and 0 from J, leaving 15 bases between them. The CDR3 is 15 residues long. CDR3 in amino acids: CSARGRPLPSYEQYF. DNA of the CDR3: TGCAGTGCTAGGGGACGCCCGCTCCCCTCCTACGAGCAGTACTTC.

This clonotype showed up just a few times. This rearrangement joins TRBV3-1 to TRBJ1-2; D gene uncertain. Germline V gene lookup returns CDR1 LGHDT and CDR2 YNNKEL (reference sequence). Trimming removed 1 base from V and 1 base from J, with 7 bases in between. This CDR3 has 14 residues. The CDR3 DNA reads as TGTGCCAGCAGCCAAGCTCTGGGTAACTATGGCTACACCTTC. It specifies CASSQALGNYGYTF.

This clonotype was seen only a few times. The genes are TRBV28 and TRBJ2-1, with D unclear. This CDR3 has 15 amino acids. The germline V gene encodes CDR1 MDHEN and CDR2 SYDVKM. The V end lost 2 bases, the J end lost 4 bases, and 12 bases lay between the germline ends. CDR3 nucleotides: TGTGCCAGCAGTTTAGGAGCACCGAGTTACAATGAGCAGTTCTTC. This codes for CASSLGAPSYNEQFF.

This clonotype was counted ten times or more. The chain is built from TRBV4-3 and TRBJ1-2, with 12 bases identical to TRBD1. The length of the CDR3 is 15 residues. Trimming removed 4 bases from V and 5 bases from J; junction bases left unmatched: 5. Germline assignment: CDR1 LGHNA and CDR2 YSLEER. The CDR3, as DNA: TGCGCCAGCAGCCTGGGGACAGGGGGCGAGTATGGCTACACCTTC. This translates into CASSLGTGGEYGYTF.

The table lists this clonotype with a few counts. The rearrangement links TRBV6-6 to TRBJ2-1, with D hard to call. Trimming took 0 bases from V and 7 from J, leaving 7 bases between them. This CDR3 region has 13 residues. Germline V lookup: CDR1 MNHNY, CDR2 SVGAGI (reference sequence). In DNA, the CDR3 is TGTGCCAGCAGTTACTCTATACTTAATGAGCAGTTCTTC. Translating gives CASSYSILNEQFF.

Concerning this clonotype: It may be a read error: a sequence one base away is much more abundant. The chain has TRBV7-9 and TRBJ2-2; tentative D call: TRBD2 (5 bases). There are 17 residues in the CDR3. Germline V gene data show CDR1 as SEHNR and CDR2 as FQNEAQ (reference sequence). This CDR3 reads CASSLAPIWTNTGEPFF. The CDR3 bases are TGTGCCAGCAGCTTAGCCCCCATCTGGACGAACACCGGGGAGCCGTTTTTT.

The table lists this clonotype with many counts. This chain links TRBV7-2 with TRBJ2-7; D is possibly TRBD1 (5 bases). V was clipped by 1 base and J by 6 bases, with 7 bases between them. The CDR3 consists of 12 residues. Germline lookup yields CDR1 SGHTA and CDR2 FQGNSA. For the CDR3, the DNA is TGTGCCAGCAGCTTAGTGCAGGGCGAGCAGTACTTC. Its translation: CASSLVQGEQYF.

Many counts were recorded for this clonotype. The CDR3 loop reads CASSMQWNTEAFF. CDR3 nucleotide sequence: TGCGCCAGCAGCATGCAATGGAACACTGAAGCTTTCTTT. J is TRBJ1-1 and V is TRBV5-1; D unclear. This CDR3 is 13 amino acids long. Germline V gene lookup returns CDR1 SGHRS and CDR2 YFSETQ. V lost 4 bases, J lost 1 base, and 8 bases lay in between.

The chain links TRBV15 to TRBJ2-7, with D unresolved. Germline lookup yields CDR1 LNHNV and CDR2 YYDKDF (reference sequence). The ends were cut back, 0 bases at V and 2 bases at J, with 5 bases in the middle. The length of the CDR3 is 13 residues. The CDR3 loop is CATSRDDTYEQYF. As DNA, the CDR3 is TGTGCCACCAGCAGAGATGATACCTACGAGCAGTACTTC.

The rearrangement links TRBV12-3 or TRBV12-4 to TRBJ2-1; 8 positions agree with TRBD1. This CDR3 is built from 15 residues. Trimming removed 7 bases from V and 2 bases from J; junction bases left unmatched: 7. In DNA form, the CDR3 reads TGTGCCAGCAAGCCCCGGACAGGGCCCTACAATGAGCAGTTCTTC. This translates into CASKPRTGPYNEQFF.

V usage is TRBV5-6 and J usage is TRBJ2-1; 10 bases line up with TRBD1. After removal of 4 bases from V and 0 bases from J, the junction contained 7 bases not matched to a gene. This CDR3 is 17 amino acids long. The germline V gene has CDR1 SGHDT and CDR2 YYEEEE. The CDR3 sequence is CASSPGTGVFSYNEQFF. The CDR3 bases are TGTGCCAGCAGCCCCGGGACAGGGGTCTTCTCCTACAATGAGCAGTTCTTC.

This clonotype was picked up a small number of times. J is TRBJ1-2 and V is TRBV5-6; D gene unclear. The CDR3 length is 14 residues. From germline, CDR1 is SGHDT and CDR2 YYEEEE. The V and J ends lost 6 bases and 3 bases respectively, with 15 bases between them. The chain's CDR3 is CASTSGPNDYGYTF. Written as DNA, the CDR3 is TGTGCCAGCACCTCCGGGCCGAACGACTATGGCTACACCTTC.

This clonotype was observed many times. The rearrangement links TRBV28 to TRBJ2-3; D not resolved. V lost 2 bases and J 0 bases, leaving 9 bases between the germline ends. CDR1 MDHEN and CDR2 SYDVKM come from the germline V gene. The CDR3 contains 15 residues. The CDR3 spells CASSLLLASTDTQYF. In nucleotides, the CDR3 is TGTGCCAGCAGTTTACTGCTCGCTAGCACAGATACGCAGTATTTT.